A selection of T cell receptor beta chains follows, all from one sample in a study of blood T cell repertoires in COVID-19. The method was immunoSEQ multiplex PCR; TCRdb's version includes in-frame clones alone and lacks a portion of them. Of around 450,000 clones in the sample, around 91% were seen once. The specimen was PBMCs or T cells enriched from blood (not recorded which). These receptors were obtained from a man between 18 and 29 years old who had recovered from COVID-19. Each CDR3 is given with its conserved first and last residue. A D gene is named only where the DNA matches it firmly. Size tells how often a clone was seen (once, few, many) or the class of an expanded clone, and some rows leave it out.

D: TRBD1
V: TRBV28
size: -
J: TRBJ1-5
DNA: TGTGCCAGCAGTCCCTTTGGACAGGGGGTGTATCAGCCCCAGCATTTT
CDR3: CASSPFGQGVYQPQHF

D: TRBD1
V: TRBV4-1
size: -
J: TRBJ1-2
DNA: TGCGCCAGCAGCCCAATTCTACCTTCGACAGGGAAAGACTATGGCTACACCTTC
CDR3: CASSPILPSTGKDYGYTF

D: -
V: TRBV18
size: -
J: TRBJ1-5
DNA: TGTGCCAGCCAGTATACTACAGGAGGGTACGGGGCCCAGCATTTT
CDR3: CASQYTTGGYGAQHF

D: -
V: TRBV19
size: -
J: TRBJ1-5
DNA: TGTGCCAGTAGTATACTAAAGGGGTTCAGTACGGATCAGCCCCAGCATTTT
CDR3: CASSILKGFSTDQPQHF

D: -
V: TRBV6-1
size: -
J: TRBJ1-3
DNA: TGTGCCAGCAGTGAATCAGTCCTCTCTGGAAACACCATATATTTT
CDR3: CASSESVLSGNTIYF

D: -
V: TRBV2
size: -
J: TRBJ1-1
DNA: TGTGCCAGCAAGATGGGGCAGAACACTGAAGCTTTCTTT
CDR3: CASKMGQNTEAFF

D: TRBD2
V: TRBV7-3
size: -
J: TRBJ2-7
DNA: TGTGCCAGCAGCCTCCGGCCCGGACTAGCGGATCACGAGCAGTACTTC
CDR3: CASSLRPGLADHEQYF

D: -
V: TRBV29-1
size: -
J: TRBJ2-1
DNA: TGCAGCGTCCTCGCACTAAACAGGGAGTCTGAGCAGTTCTTC
CDR3: CSVLALNRESEQFF

D: -
V: TRBV30
size: -
J: TRBJ1-6
DNA: TGTGCCTGGAGGCGGGGGGCTAATTCACCCCTCCACTTT
CDR3: CAWRRGANSPLHF

D: TRBD2
V: TRBV10-3
size: -
J: TRBJ2-7
DNA: TGTGCCATCAGCCCGTCGGGGGGGGTCGAGCAGTACTTC
CDR3: CAISPSGGVEQYF

D: -
V: TRBV28
size: -
J: TRBJ2-7
DNA: TGTGCCAGCAGGTCCCGAATAGTTGACGAGCAGTACTTC
CDR3: CASRSRIVDEQYF

D: -
V: TRBV9
size: -
J: TRBJ1-6
DNA: TGTGCCAGCAGCCAGGGAACGAGCTCCTATAATTCACCCCTCCACTTT
CDR3: CASSQGTSSYNSPLHF

D: -
V: TRBV6-5
size: -
J: TRBJ1-3
DNA: TGTGCCAGCAGTTACTCCGCCGGGAGGGCTGGAAACACCATATATTTT
CDR3: CASSYSAGRAGNTIYF

D: TRBD1
V: TRBV18
size: -
J: TRBJ2-5
DNA: TGTGCCAGCTCACCTCGGGACAGGGAAGGGGAGACCCAGTACTTC
CDR3: CASSPRDREGETQYF

D: TRBD2
V: TRBV12-3/TRBV12-4
size: -
J: TRBJ2-1
DNA: TGTGCCAGCAGTTTATTGCGGGGGGAGCAGTTCTTC
CDR3: CASSLLRGEQFF

D: -
V: TRBV25-1
size: -
J: TRBJ2-5
DNA: TGTGCCAGCAGTGAGATAGGGGGGGTGGCCCAGTACTTC
CDR3: CASSEIGGVAQYF

D: TRBD2
V: TRBV7-7
size: -
J: TRBJ2-5
DNA: TGTGCCAGCAGCCCTAGCGGGAAGAGCCAAGAGACCCAGTACTTC
CDR3: CASSPSGKSQETQYF

D: TRBD2
V: TRBV15
size: -
J: TRBJ2-7
DNA: TGTGCCACCAGCAGAGAGACTCCAGCCCCCGGGAGGGTCTACGAGCAGTACTTC
CDR3: CATSRETPAPGRVYEQYF

D: -
V: TRBV29-1
size: -
J: TRBJ1-3
DNA: TGCAGCGTTAAAGGAGCCTCTGGAAACACCATATATTTT
CDR3: CSVKGASGNTIYF

D: -
V: TRBV24-1
size: -
J: TRBJ2-3
DNA: TGTGCCACCAGGGCTAACAGAGGCACAGATACGCAGTATTTT
CDR3: CATRANRGTDTQYF

D: -
V: TRBV3-1/TRBV3-2
size: -
J: TRBJ1-1
DNA: TGTGCCAGCAACCTACGGGTAGGGAACACTGAAGCTTTCTTT
CDR3: CASNLRVGNTEAFF

D: TRBD1
V: TRBV24-1
size: -
J: TRBJ2-3
DNA: TGTGCCACCAACCAGGGCCGGGGACAGGGAGGAGGAGATACGCAGTATTTT
CDR3: CATNQGRGQGGGDTQYF

D: -
V: TRBV18
size: -
J: TRBJ2-2
DNA: TGTGCCAGCTCAAAAGGGGAAAACACCGGGGAGCTGTTTTTT
CDR3: CASSKGENTGELFF

D: -
V: TRBV12-3/TRBV12-4
size: -
J: TRBJ1-4
DNA: TGTGCCAGCAGTCCCTTATCCGACAGCAAACTGTTTTTT
CDR3: CASSPLSDSKLFF

D: TRBD1
V: TRBV2
size: -
J: TRBJ2-7
DNA: TGTGCCAGCAGTGAAGACGGGACAGGGCCTAAGGAGCAGTACTTC
CDR3: CASSEDGTGPKEQYF

D: -
V: TRBV2
size: -
J: TRBJ1-4
DNA: TGTGCCAGGAAGAAACAGGGAACTAATGAAAAACTGTTTTTT
CDR3: CARKKQGTNEKLFF

D: TRBD1
V: TRBV5-4
size: -
J: TRBJ2-1
DNA: TGTGCCAGCAGCTCTCCCCACACAGGGGGCTACAATGAGCAGTTCTTC
CDR3: CASSSPHTGGYNEQFF

D: TRBD1
V: TRBV11-3
size: -
J: TRBJ1-1
DNA: TGTGCCAGCAGCGACAGGGCGGAAATAGCTTTCTTT
CDR3: CASSDRAEIAFF

D: TRBD2
V: TRBV7-2
size: few
J: TRBJ2-3
DNA: TGTGCCAGCAGCTTAGGGGGGGCTAGCGGGAAAATCACAGATACGCAGTATTTT
CDR3: CASSLGGASGKITDTQYF

D: TRBD1
V: TRBV6-5
size: -
J: TRBJ1-3
DNA: TGTGCCAGCAGTCTTTCGGACAGGGGAAACACCATATATTTT
CDR3: CASSLSDRGNTIYF

D: -
V: TRBV30
size: few
J: TRBJ1-1
DNA: TGTGCCTGGACCGAGAGCACTGAAGCTTTCTTT
CDR3: CAWTESTEAFF

D: -
V: TRBV5-1
size: -
J: TRBJ2-5
DNA: TGCGCCAGCAGCTTGCCCGGGGAGACCCAGTACTTC
CDR3: CASSLPGETQYF

D: -
V: TRBV3-1/TRBV3-2
size: -
J: TRBJ1-1
DNA: TGTGCCAGCAGCCAAGATAAAAACAGACGGACAGCTACCGCTATGAACACTGAAGCTTTCTTT
CDR3: CASSQDKNRRTATAMNTEAFF

D: -
V: TRBV10-3
size: -
J: TRBJ1-3
DNA: TGTGCCACACAAACCCCCAGCTCTGGAAACACCATATATTTT
CDR3: CATQTPSSGNTIYF